This T cell receptor (beta chain) derives from a study of T cells in Graves' hyperthyroidism and ophthalmopathy. The sample holds many counts of this clonotype. No antigen is known for it. Broader study findings: Stable hyperthyroidism and ophthalmopathy were separated using 13 V-J signatures.

The TCR beta CDR3 regions underwent amplification using RNA transcripts as the source. First-round RT-PCR targeting the TCR CDR3 was performed with the HTBI primer set. MiXCR, run by TCRdb on the multiplex PCR reads, gives a single entry per CDR3 protein. The sample yields a few hundred thousand distinct CDR3 sequences, approximately 44% seen once. With a duration under 2 months, the hyperthyroidism was newly diagnosed in patients aged 18 to 65. The CDR3 has 15 amino acids. In germline, CDR1 is SEHNR, CDR2 FQNEAQ (reference sequence). V was clipped by 4 bases and J by 4 bases; unmatched bases: 4. This chain uses TRBV7-9 with TRBJ1-6; 7 nucleotides match TRBD1. Sequenced material: peripheral blood or thyroid tissue (not recorded which). This receptor was identified in a woman in her late teens or twenties with Graves' hyperthyroidism. The CDR3 sequence is CASSSDRVYNSPLHF. The DNA of the CDR3 is TGTGCCAGCAGCTCTGACAGGGTTTATAATTCACCCCTCCACTTT.